This T cell receptor (beta chain) was captured in a study of blood T cell repertoires in COVID-19. Germline V gene lookup returns CDR1 SGHTA and CDR2 FQGTGA. This CDR3 has 15 amino acids. Unmatched junction bases numbered 11, after V lost 2 bases and J lost 13 bases. The assay was immunoSEQ multiplex PCR, and TCRdb's table has in-frame clones only and misses some. Among approximately 380,000 clones listed, around 90% were seen once. Each recovered donor of Cohort 3 presented with two negative PCRs, clearance, or symptom resolution. The sequenced sample consisted of PBMCs or T cells enriched from blood (not recorded which). This TCR was recovered from a woman under 30 who had recovered from COVID-19. This chain links TRBV7-3 with TRBJ1-6; 7 nucleotides line up with TRBD1. The DNA of the CDR3 is TGTGCCAGCAGCTTACGGGGAGACAGGGTCGAGCCCCTCCACTTT. This sequence encodes CASSLRGDRVEPLHF.